These 9 T cell receptor beta chains came from one sample sequenced in a study of neurological immune-mediated disorders. Each CDR3 protein gets one entry after TCRdb re-called the 5' RACE reads with MiXCR. The sample consists of more than 45,000 distinct CDR3 sequences, about 10% of them appearing once. Specimen: PBMCs. The receptors come from a man aged 55 to 70 in good health.

At least ten counts were recorded for this clonotype. Germline is not matched at one junction end, which may reflect a read error. J is TRBJ1-6 and V is TRBV12-3 or TRBV12-4; D not certain. This CDR3 has 13 residues. CDR3 sequence (DNA): TGTGCCAGCAGATTAGGCGGGAATTCACCCCTCCACTTT. Its protein product is CASRLGGNSPLHF.

This clonotype was seen many times. The chain is built from TRBV6-1 and TRBJ2-2, with D unresolved. V gave up 8 bases and J gave up 7 bases, with 11 bases separating them. This CDR3 is 12 amino acids long. The V gene's germline CDR1 is MNHNS and CDR2 SASEGT. The CDR3 spells CASRQADGELFF. CDR3 coding DNA: TGTGCCAGCCGTCAGGCTGACGGGGAGCTGTTTTTT.

There are many counts of this clonotype. V gene TRBV11-2 combines with J gene TRBJ1-1; D is perhaps TRBD1 (6 bases). Germline V gene data show CDR1 as SGHAT and CDR2 as FQNNGV. Trimming took off 5 bases at V and 2 bases at J, with 9 bases between the two ends. This CDR3 comprises 13 residues. The CDR3 loop reads CASSQQGNTEAFF. Written as DNA, the CDR3 is TGTGCCAGCAGCCAACAGGGAAACACTGAAGCTTTCTTT. The variable domain in full, with the rest retrieved from reference TRBV11-2 and TRBJ1-1, is EAGVAQSPRYKIIEKRQSVAFWCNPISGHATLYWYQQILGQGPKLLIQFQNNGVVDDSQLPKDRFSAERLKGVDSTLKIQPAKLEDSAVYLCASSQQGNTEAFFGQGTRLTVV.

Concerning this clonotype: A much larger clone differs by one base, so this may be a read error. V is TRBV9 and J is TRBJ2-7; D is perhaps TRBD1 or TRBD2 (6 bases each). This CDR3 is 14 amino acids long. Looked up from germline, CDR1 is SGDLS and CDR2 is YYNGEE. The CDR3 DNA follows: TGTACCAGCAGCGTAGGAGGGGGTAGCGACGACCAGTACTTC. Amino acid sequence: CTSSVGGGSDDQYF. Full variable domain (rest looked up from reference TRBV9 and TRBJ2-7): DSGVTQTPKHLITATGQRVTLRCSPRSGDLSVYWYQQSLDQGLQFLIQYYNGEERAKGNILERFSAQQFPDLHSELNLSSLELGDSALYFCTSSVGGGSDDQYFGPGTRLTVT.

This clonotype was counted many times. V usage is TRBV14 and J usage is TRBJ2-1; D uncertain. V was trimmed by 4 bases and J by 9 bases, leaving 16 bases between them. The germline V gene encodes CDR1 SGHDN and CDR2 FVKESK. This CDR3 spans 14 amino acids. The CDR3 loop is CASSLFPQIGEQFF. The CDR3 DNA reads TGTGCCAGCAGCCTGTTTCCACAAATCGGTGAGCAGTTCTTC.

This clonotype was seen at least ten times. This chain links TRBV7-6 with TRBJ1-1; TRBD1 aligns across 10 bases. Germline V CDR1 and CDR2: SGHVS, FNYEAQ. The V and J ends lost 5 bases and 6 bases, in that order; junction bases with no gene match: 6. The CDR3 is 14 amino acids. In DNA, the CDR3 is TGTGCCAGCAGCAAGACAGGGGGCAGGGCTGAAGCTTTCTTT. Encoded protein: CASSKTGGRAEAFF.

This clonotype was recorded at least ten times. The chain employs TRBV20-1 and TRBJ2-3; D is uncertain. The germline V gene has CDR1 DFQATT and CDR2 SNEGSKA (reference sequence). CDR3 length equals 14 residues. V lost 3 bases and J lost 0, with 10 bases in between. This chain's CDR3 is CSARAYTSTDTQYF. The CDR3 DNA reads TGCAGTGCTAGGGCTTACACTAGCACAGATACGCAGTATTTT.

This clonotype was picked up many times. The rearrangement uses TRBV3-1 and TRBJ2-1, with TRBD2 as a possible D gene (6 bases). The CDR3 runs 13 residues. Trimming cost V 1 base and J 9 bases, with 10 bases left between them. CDR1 and CDR2 (germline): LGHDT, YNNKEL (reference sequence). DNA of the CDR3: TGTGCCAGCAGCCAAGGCACGGAGGGTGAGCAGTTCTTC. Its translation is CASSQGTEGEQFF.

The chain combines TRBV10-3 with TRBJ2-1; no clear D. This CDR3 is 15 amino acids long. The germline V gene encodes CDR1 ENHRY and CDR2 SYGVKD. The germline V and J ends were trimmed by 3 bases and 3 bases, with 12 bases remaining between them. The CDR3 spells CAISDPRPDYNEQFF. The CDR3 DNA sequence: TGTGCCATCAGTGACCCCCGGCCCGACTACAATGAGCAGTTCTTC.